This TCR beta chain was observed in a study of cytomegalovirus exposure and HLA in healthy donors. Findings and limits, study-wide: Among CMV-associated TCR beta chains, most appeared HLA-restricted in a later analysis.

This CDR3 is 14 amino acids long. J was trimmed by 11 bases and V by 0 bases; bases with no gene match: 8. CDR1 and CDR2 from the germline V gene are GTSNPN and SVGIG (reference sequence). The PCR made use of 60 Vbeta and 13 Jbeta primers. The protocol was immunoSEQ multiplex PCR, while the TCRdb copy is restricted to in-frame clones and leaves out a portion. The profile shows 66,000 or so clones, 80% to 90% of them singletons. Points on this clone: Its matching antigen is unknown.

This receptor was obtained from a young man in good health and CMV-seropositive. Specimen: PBMCs. The chain employs TRBV30 and TRBJ1-2, with 11 bases that match TRBD1. CDR3 in DNA: TGTGCCTGGAGTGTAGCGGGACAGGGGGTTATTTACACCTTC. The encoded protein is CAWSVAGQGVIYTF.